The rows below give T cell receptor beta chains drawn from one sample of a study of beta chain features in type 1 diabetes. Only in-frame clones appear in the TCRdb table, and some are missing; sequencing was by immunoSEQ multiplex PCR. The sample includes about 740,000 clones, roughly 13% of them seen just once. The sample taken for sequencing was naive CD4+ T cells from blood. These receptors were obtained from a man younger than 30 with type 1 diabetes. The CDR3 runs from the conserved cysteine through the conserved F or W. The D gene is left open where the match is weak. Size tells how often a clone was seen (once, few, many) or the class of an expanded clone, and some rows leave it out.

d_gene	len	v_gene	abundance	j_gene	CDR3nt	CDR3aa
.	14	TRBV29-1	few	TRBJ1-2	TGCAGCGTTGAAGGGGCGCGGGAGAACTATGGCTACACCTTC	CSVEGARENYGYTF
TRBD1	16	TRBV27	few	TRBJ2-2	TGTGCCAGCAGTTCCGCGGACAGGGGAGGTACCGGGGAGCTGTTTTTT	CASSSADRGGTGELFF
TRBD1	15	TRBV2	.	TRBJ1-6	TGTGCCAGCAGTGCAGAGGCACAGGGGGACTCACCCCTCCACTTT	CASSAEAQGDSPLHF
.	12	TRBV6-6	few	TRBJ1-1	TGTGCCAGCAGCCCCCGTGGCAGTGAAGCTTTCTTT	CASSPRGSEAFF
TRBD1	12	TRBV6-5	.	TRBJ1-4	TGTGCCAGCAGGACAGGGCGGGAAAAACTGTTTTTT	CASRTGREKLFF
TRBD2	16	TRBV4-1	few	TRBJ2-5	TGCGCCAGCAGCCAATTCTCTAGCGGGGGACAAGAGACCCAGTACTTC	CASSQFSSGGQETQYF
.	13	TRBV28	few	TRBJ1-2	TGTGCCAGCCGTCCCCGGGTGGACTATGGCTACACCTTC	CASRPRVDYGYTF
.	19	TRBV15	few	TRBJ2-5	TGTGCCACCAGCAGAGATCGTCCGTTGATGGGGCTCGGCCAAGAGACCCAGTACTTC	CATSRDRPLMGLGQETQYF
.	13	TRBV5-4	.	TRBJ1-2	TGTGCCAGCACCTTCGGGATGGACTATGGCTACACCTTC	CASTFGMDYGYTF
.	11	TRBV7-9	.	TRBJ2-4	TGTGCCAGCAGCTTGGCCGGGACACAGTACTTC	CASSLAGTQYF
.	15	TRBV1	few	TRBJ2-2	TGCACCACCTCGACCTTGGTTAAGGTGTTCGGGGAGCTGTTTTTT	CTTSTLVKVFGELFF